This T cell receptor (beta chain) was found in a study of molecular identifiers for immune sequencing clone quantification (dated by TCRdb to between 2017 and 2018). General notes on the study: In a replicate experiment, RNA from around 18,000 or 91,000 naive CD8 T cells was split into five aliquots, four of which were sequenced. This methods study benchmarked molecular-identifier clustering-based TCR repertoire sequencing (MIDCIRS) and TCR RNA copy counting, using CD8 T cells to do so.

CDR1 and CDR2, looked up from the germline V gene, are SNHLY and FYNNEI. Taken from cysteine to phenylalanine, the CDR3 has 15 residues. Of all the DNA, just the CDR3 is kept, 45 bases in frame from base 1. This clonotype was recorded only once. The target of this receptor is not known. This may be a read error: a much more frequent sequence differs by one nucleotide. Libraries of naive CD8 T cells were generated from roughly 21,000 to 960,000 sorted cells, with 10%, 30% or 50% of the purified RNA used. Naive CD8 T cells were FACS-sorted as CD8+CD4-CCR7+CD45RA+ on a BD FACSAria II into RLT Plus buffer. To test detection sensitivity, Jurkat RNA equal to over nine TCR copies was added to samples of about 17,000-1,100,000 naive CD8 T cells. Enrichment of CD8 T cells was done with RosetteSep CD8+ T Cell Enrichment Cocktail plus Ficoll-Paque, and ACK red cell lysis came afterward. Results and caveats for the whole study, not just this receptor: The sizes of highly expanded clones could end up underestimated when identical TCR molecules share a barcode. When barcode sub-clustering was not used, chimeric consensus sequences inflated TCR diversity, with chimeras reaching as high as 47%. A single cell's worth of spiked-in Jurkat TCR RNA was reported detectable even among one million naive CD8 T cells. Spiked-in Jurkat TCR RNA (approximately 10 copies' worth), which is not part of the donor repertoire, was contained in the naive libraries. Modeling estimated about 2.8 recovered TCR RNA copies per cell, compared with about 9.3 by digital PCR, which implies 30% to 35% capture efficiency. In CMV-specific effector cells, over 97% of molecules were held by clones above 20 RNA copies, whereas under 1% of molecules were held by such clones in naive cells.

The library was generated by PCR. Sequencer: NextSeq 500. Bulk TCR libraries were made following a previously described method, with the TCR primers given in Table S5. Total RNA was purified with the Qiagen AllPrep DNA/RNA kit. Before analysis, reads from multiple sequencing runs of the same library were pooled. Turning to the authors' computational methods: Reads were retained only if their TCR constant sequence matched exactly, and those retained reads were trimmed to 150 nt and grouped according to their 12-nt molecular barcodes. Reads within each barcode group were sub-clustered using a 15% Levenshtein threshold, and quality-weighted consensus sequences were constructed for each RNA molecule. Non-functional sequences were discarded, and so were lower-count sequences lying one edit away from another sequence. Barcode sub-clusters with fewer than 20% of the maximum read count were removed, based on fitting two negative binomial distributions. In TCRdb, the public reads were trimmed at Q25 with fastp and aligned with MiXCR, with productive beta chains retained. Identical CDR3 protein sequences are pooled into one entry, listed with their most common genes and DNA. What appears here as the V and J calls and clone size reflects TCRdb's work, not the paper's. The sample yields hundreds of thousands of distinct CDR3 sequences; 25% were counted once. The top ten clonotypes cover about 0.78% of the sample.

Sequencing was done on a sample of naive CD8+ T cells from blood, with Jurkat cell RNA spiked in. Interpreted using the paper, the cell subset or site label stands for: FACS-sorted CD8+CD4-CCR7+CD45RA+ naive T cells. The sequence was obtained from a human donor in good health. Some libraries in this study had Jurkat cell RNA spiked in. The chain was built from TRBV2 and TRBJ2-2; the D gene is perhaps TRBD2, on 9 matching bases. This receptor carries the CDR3 CASNPGQVHSGGLFF. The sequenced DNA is TGTGCCAGCAACCCGGGACAGGTTCATAGCGGGGGGCTGTTTTTT.